A selection of T cell receptor beta chains follows, all from one sample in a study of cytomegalovirus exposure and HLA in healthy donors. Produced via immunoSEQ multiplex PCR; TCRdb's table is partial and in-frame only. The sample includes roughly 200,000 clones, around four fifths of them seen just once. Sequencing was done on a sample of PBMCs. These TCRs come from a woman aged 40 to 50 in good health and CMV-seronegative. Each CDR3 is given without its conserved first and last residue.

V gene,J gene,CDR3 protein
TRBV7-6,TRBJ2-7,ASSWGQGAYEQY
TRBV19,TRBJ2-7,ASSMTTGVGQY
TRBV19,TRBJ1-1,ASSPPGALLEAF
TRBV11-3,TRBJ2-2,ASTSGGSTGELF
TRBV19,TRBJ1-2,ASSIQGAGYGYT
TRBV5-1,TRBJ2-2,ASSLRPSGSTGELF
TRBV6-6,TRBJ1-5,ASSKGRINQPQH
TRBV4-1,TRBJ1-5,ASSQGAISNQPQH
TRBV7-2,TRBJ1-4,ASSLFFSNRDEKLF
TRBV28,TRBJ1-3,ASSFSGTGKRGHSGNTIY
TRBV29-1,TRBJ2-5,SVSRLAGETQY
TRBV30,TRBJ2-1,AWRLAGVNEQF
TRBV7-3,TRBJ1-2,ASRLDGGNAGYT
TRBV9,TRBJ2-5,ASSATGSSPETQY
TRBV28,TRBJ2-2,ASSPWGQGNTGELF
TRBV25-1,TRBJ2-7,ASLTASYEQY
TRBV5-8,TRBJ1-4,ASSSPRDRGRGKLF
TRBV27,TRBJ1-2,ATSFNRFYGYT
TRBV18,TRBJ1-1,ASSPETANTEAF
TRBV7-9,TRBJ2-5,SSSHPQGLAGETQY
TRBV9,TRBJ2-1,ASSVYYNEQF
TRBV28,TRBJ2-7,ASSFPPPLNPRTSGSSGWEQY